A single sample gave rise to the 10 T cell receptor beta chains below, sequenced in a study of vaccination and CD4 T cells after COVID-19. An Oncomine TCR Beta short-read assay was used to sequence the DNA from cultured CD4+ T cells. One entry per CDR3 protein, called by TCRdb with MiXCR from the PCR reads. Of about 13,000 distinct CDR3 sequences detected, roughly 60% appear once; the ten largest clones hold approximately 18%. Described treatment: approximately 9-day PBMC culture with coronavirus spike peptide pools or control peptides (ViraFEST assay). What these receptors recognize is not known. The source material was cultured CD4+ T cells from blood, sampled after SARS-CoV-2 vaccination. These receptors originate from a human donor with COVID-19.

This rearrangement joins TRBV5-6 to TRBJ1-1; the D gene is possibly TRBD1 (5 bases). Germline values: CDR1 SGHDT, CDR2 YYEEEE. The CDR3 loop spans 15 amino acids. Trimming left V 4 bases short and J 0 bases short, with 13 bases between. This chain's CDR3 is CASSTGDFLNTEAFF. In DNA form, the CDR3 reads TGTGCCAGCAGCACCGGGGACTTTCTGAACACTGAAGCTTTCTTT.

V is TRBV7-9 and J is TRBJ2-3; D unresolved. CDR1 is SEHNR and CDR2 is FQNEAQ in the germline V gene (reference sequence). The CDR3 is 15 residues long. Trimming removed 7 bases at V and 6 bases at J, with 20 bases between. CDR3 loop: CASNFAPSPGDTQYF. CDR3 nucleotide sequence: TGTGCCAGCAACTTCGCCCCATCCCCTGGGGATACGCAGTATTTT.

This clonotype showed up just once. The chain joins TRBV7-8 to TRBJ1-5; D ambiguous. From germline, CDR1 is SGHVS and CDR2 FQNEAQ. Trimming cost V 1 base and J 0 bases, with 10 bases left between them. The CDR3 sequence is 16 residues long. DNA for the CDR3: TGTGCCAGCAGCTTAGTGGGCGGTTATAGCAATCAGCCCCAGCATTTT. Protein: CASSLVGGYSNQPQHF. The full variable domain, with the rest looked up from reference TRBV7-8 and TRBJ1-5, is GAGVSQSPRYKVAKRGQDVALRCDPISGHVSLFWYQQALGQGPEFLTYFQNEAQLDKSGLPSDRFFAERPEGSVSTLKIQRTQQEDSAVYLCASSLVGGYSNQPQHFGDGTRLSIL.

The V call is TRBV5-1, the J call TRBJ1-2; D gene ambiguous. CDR3 length: 14 amino acids. The germline V and J ends were trimmed by 0 bases and 5 bases, with 11 bases remaining between them. The germline V gene encodes CDR1 SGHRS and CDR2 YFSETQ. The CDR3 sequence is CASSLAVDYYGYTF. The CDR3 bases are TGCGCCAGCAGCTTGGCCGTGGATTATTATGGCTACACCTTC.

The chain combines TRBV30 with TRBJ2-2; D unresolved. Trimming removed 3 bases at V and 1 base at J, with 9 bases between. CDR3 size: 14 residues. CDR1 and CDR2 (germline): GTSNPN, SVGIG (reference sequence). The CDR3 protein is CAWRRSGNTGELFF. The CDR3 DNA follows: TGTGCCTGGAGGCGTTCGGGGAACACCGGGGAGCTGTTTTTT.

The J gene is TRBJ2-2, the V gene TRBV7-3; no firm D call. The germline V gene has CDR1 SGHTA and CDR2 FQGTGA. The CDR3 loop spans 12 amino acids. V gave up 5 bases and J gave up 4 bases, with 5 bases separating them. The CDR3 loop is CASSTSTGELFF. The CDR3 DNA reads as TGTGCCAGCAGCACCTCCACCGGGGAGCTGTTTTTT.

This clonotype appeared a few times. The rearrangement uses TRBV24-1 and TRBJ1-5, with 9 bases lining up with TRBD1. The CDR3 has 15 residues. The ends lost 4 bases at V and 4 bases at J; junction bases unmatched: 4. Germline assignment: CDR1 KGHDR and CDR2 SFDVKD. CDR3 sequence: CATSEGGQGNQPQHF. In DNA, the CDR3 is TGTGCCACCAGTGAGGGTGGACAGGGGAATCAGCCCCAGCATTTT.

The chain employs TRBV6-5 and TRBJ2-7, with D possibly called TRBD1 or TRBD2 (5 bases each). Trimming took off 2 bases at V and 3 bases at J, with 11 bases between the two ends. Germline-derived CDR1 and CDR2 are MNHEY and SVGAGI. This CDR3 has 14 amino acids. CDR3 protein: CASSYGDAVYEQYF. The CDR3 region has the DNA TGTGCCAGCAGTTACGGGGACGCTGTCTACGAGCAGTACTTC.

Sample share makes this clonotype medium-sized (0.01 to 0.1%). The chain couples TRBV27 to TRBJ1-5; TRBD1 is a possible D gene (5 bases). Trimming took off 3 bases at V and 2 bases at J, with 14 bases between the two ends. This CDR3 comprises 16 residues. Germline V gene sequence: CDR1 MNHEY, CDR2 SMNVEV (reference sequence). This CDR3 reads CASSFYSRAGNQPQHF. The CDR3 DNA is TGTGCCAGCAGTTTTTATTCCAGGGCCGGCAATCAGCCCCAGCATTTT.

This clonotype has more than one count but fewer than ten. V usage is TRBV5-1 and J usage is TRBJ1-6, with a tentative D call TRBD1 (5 bases). V lost 3 bases and J 10 bases, leaving 11 bases between the germline ends. CDR3 length: 13 residues. Germline values: CDR1 SGHRS, CDR2 YFSETQ. The CDR3 DNA is TGCGCCAGCAGCTATGGGGGGGGATCACCCCTCCACTTT. This gives the protein CASSYGGGSPLHF.